This T cell receptor beta chain appears in the sequencing data of a study of CD8+ T cells in alopecia areata. Overall study: At a dose of 5 to 10 mg twice daily, oral tofacitinib was given to treated patients. Tofacitinib dosing lasted 6 to 18 months, which was then followed by 6 months off drug. Overall study results and limits: Relative to mice, TCR sharing across patients was less clear, a difference possibly HLA-related.

Once RNA had been extracted, it was reverse transcribed into cDNA to act as the sequencing template. Assay: immunoSEQ multiplex PCR; the TCRdb copy retains only in-frame clones and omits some. The sample yields about 130,000 clones, approximately 49% seen once. Sampling of alopecia areata patients yielded lesional scalp punch biopsies as well as peripheral blood. As concerns this clone: Its specificity is unknown.

V lost 5 bases, J lost 5 bases, and 5 bases stayed unmatched. Germline V gene data show CDR1 as GTSNPN and CDR2 as SVGIG (reference sequence). The CDR3 is made up of 12 amino acids. Material: CD8+ T cells sorted from blood, obtained at week 0. This clonotype originated in a human donor with alopecia areata. The rearrangement uses TRBV30 and TRBJ2-7, with 8 bases fitting TRBD1. CDR3 amino acids: CAWDRGRDEQYF. DNA for the CDR3: TGTGCCTGGGACAGGGGAAGGGACGAGCAGTACTTC.